Included here is one T cell receptor (beta chain) sequence, with context. Its cognate antigen has yet to be identified. Per-nucleotide qualities are absent, and no much larger clonotype sits a single base away. The data are from a study of T cells in Graves' hyperthyroidism and ophthalmopathy (dated by TCRdb to the late 2010s). Background for the entire study: Peripheral blood was collected at initial diagnosis, before any treatment. After blood sampling, hyperthyroidism patients were treated with methimazole at a starting dose of 30 mg daily, and ophthalmopathy patients were treated with high-dose intravenous methylprednisolone. In six Graves' hyperthyroidism patients, the study also compared T-cell repertoires from thyroid tissue with T-cell repertoires from blood. To identify TCR V-J signatures that set the groups apart, the researchers used a discovery cohort of 100 patients, made up of 40 to 45 with Graves' ophthalmopathy and 57 with stable Graves' hyperthyroidism. According to the paper, TCR Vbeta CDR3 sequencing was carried out on about 140 peripheral blood samples, which came from 40 to 45 ophthalmopathy, around 75 hyperthyroidism and approximately 17 progressor patients. Whether ophthalmopathy could be predicted prospectively was tested in an independent validation cohort made up of 18 to 20 hyperthyroidism patients plus 17 patients who later progressed to ophthalmopathy. For training and testing, the 100 or so patients in the discovery cohort were randomly divided in a 7:3 ratio.

Ophthalmopathy patients had moderately to severely active disease, with a Clinical Activity Score of 3 or more, a NOSPECS grade of 4 or more, and a disease duration of less than 3 months. Any patient with an uncontrolled infection, another autoimmune disease, pregnancy or lactation was excluded. Diagnoses were established on the basis of clinical symptoms, serum thyroxine and TRAb, thyroid ultrasound, and orbital computed tomography. Ficoll-Paque density gradient centrifugation was used to isolate PBMCs from around 9.1 ml of fresh peripheral blood. Total RNA was extracted with Trizol reagent, and quality was checked on an Agilent 2100 Bioanalyzer. Summary of the overall study and its limitations: Most expanded thyroid clonotypes (frequency above 0.001) were also detected in blood, a finding suggesting that blood repertoires may reflect thyroid immune responses. No statistical method was used to set the sample size in advance, and investigators knew the group allocation. In validation, progression to ophthalmopathy was predicted by the model with roughly 69% sensitivity and 72% to 80% specificity, a median of around 5.9 months before onset. In cross-validation, a model built on a 13 V-J signature told ophthalmopathy apart from stable hyperthyroidism with under 90% sensitivity and roughly 83% specificity, and in testing the same model reached 80%/75%.

The TCR beta CDR3 regions were amplified from RNA transcripts. A first-round RT-PCR of the TCR CDR3 used the HTBI primer set with the Qiagen OneStep RT-PCR kit. A second multiplex PCR round built the libraries, followed by size selection and purification. Libraries were sequenced paired-end with 100 bp reads on an Illumina HiSeq2000. In the source study's methods: SOAPnuke was used to process the raw data, removing reads that contained adapters or uncalled bases, had a mean Phred below 15, or lacked an exact match to the constant primer or identifier. COPE v1.2.5 was used to merge the high-quality paired reads, and each unique nucleotide sequence was defined as a clonotype. Clonotypes were aligned to IMGT TRBV, TRBD and TRBJ reference segments using MiTCR v1.1. The analysis was restricted to V-J combinations with a frequency above 0.0001, which together covered around 99% of the repertoires. A TCS score was defined as the ratio between F50 (clonal expansion) and ExV (chaos), using BLOSUM62-based TCRdist between CDR3 peptides within each V-J. Welch's t-statistics and random forest reduced approximately 520 V-J features to about 12, which were used in a naive Bayes classifier (R e1071). The raw public reads went through TCRdb reprocessing: fastp at Q25, MiXCR clone calling, in-frame beta chains kept. A single entry per CDR3 protein holds the most common genes and DNA from its merged rows. The V and J calls and clone size are TCRdb's, not the authors'. The sample table shows nearly 600,000 distinct CDR3 sequences, and approximately 15% are seen once. Around 7% of the sample comes from the top ten.

What was sequenced was blood. The TCR originated in a woman under 30 with Graves' ophthalmopathy.

The CDR3 here reads CSARPGGRGPETSSGGELFF. The nucleotide sequence is TGCAGTGCTAGGCCGGGGGGAAGGGGGCCGGAGACTAGCTCTGGCGGGGAGCTGTTTTTT. The rearranged chain carries TRBV20-1 and TRBJ2-2; the D region is possibly TRBD1 or TRBD2, each matching across 7 bases. Taken from the germline V gene (reference sequence), the CDR1 and CDR2 loops are DFQATT and SNEGSKA. The CDR3, cysteine through phenylalanine, is 20 amino acids long. Only the CDR3 DNA is retained, 60 bases long and in frame from the first base. The V and J ends are trimmed by 3 bases and 7 bases, leaving 33 bases between them.